Following are 24 T cell receptor beta chains from one sample sequenced in a study of brain T cells in children with intractable seizures. The assay was immunoSEQ multiplex PCR, and TCRdb's table has in-frame clones only and misses some. The top ten clones hold 0.38% of a sample with 50,000 to 75,000 clones, about 96% of them seen once. The sequenced sample was peripheral blood, obtained at surgery. The receptors shown here come from a boy in the first two years of life with focal cortical dysplasia and intractable seizures.

The sample holds one count of this clone. The chain employs TRBV6-6 and TRBJ1-1, with 7 bases aligning to TRBD1. Losses at the gene ends were 4 bases for V and 4 bases for J; bases not matched to a gene: 9. The germline V gene has CDR1 MNHNY and CDR2 SVGAGI (reference sequence). The CDR3 sequence is 15 residues long. The CDR3 sequence: CASSSSRQGSTEAFF. The CDR3 nucleotides read TGTGCCAGCAGTTCCTCGCGACAGGGCAGCACTGAAGCTTTCTTT.

This clone occurred once. J is TRBJ2-3 and V is TRBV7-9, with 9 bases matching TRBD2. The V segment lost 5 bases and the J segment 3 bases; nucleotides outside the gene matches: 9. Germline CDR1 and CDR2: SEHNR and FQNEAQ (reference sequence). The CDR3 extends over 16 amino acids. The CDR3 DNA reads as TGTGCCAGCAGCCCGCGGGGGGGCCATCGTACAGATACGCAGTATTTT. It translates to CASSPRGGHRTDTQYF.

The chain carries TRBV3-1 (or the pseudogene TRBV3-2) and TRBJ2-7; D remains unclear. The CDR3 is made up of 14 amino acids. The germline V gene encodes CDR1 LGHDT and CDR2 YNNKEL (reference sequence). V was shortened by 4 bases and J by 0 bases, with 10 bases between the two germline ends. CDR3 residues: CASSRDLNSYEQYF. The CDR3 DNA reads as TGTGCCAGCAGCCGGGATTTAAACTCCTACGAGCAGTACTTC.

This clone was seen just once. The V call is TRBV5-1, the J call TRBJ2-2; D is ambiguous. Germline loops: CDR1 SGHRS, CDR2 YFSETQ. The CDR3 length is 14 residues. The V end was cut by 0 bases, the J end by 3 bases, with 6 bases between. The CDR3: CASSLAVDTGELFF. The CDR3 coding sequence is TGCGCCAGCAGCTTGGCAGTAGACACCGGGGAGCTGTTTTTT. Combining the CDR3 with reference TRBV5-1 and TRBJ2-2 gives the whole variable domain KAGVTQTPRYLIKTRGQQVTLSCSPISGHRSVSWYQQTPGQGLQFLFEYFSETQRNKGNFPGRFSGRQFSNSRSEMNVSTLELGDSALYLCASSLAVDTGELFFGEGSRLTVL.

This chain joins TRBV7-8 and TRBJ2-3; 7 nucleotides line up with TRBD2. CDR1 and CDR2 (germline): SGHVS, FQNEAQ. The length of the CDR3 is 16 residues. J was trimmed by 1 base and V by 1 base; bases with no gene match: 5. In nucleotides, the CDR3 is TGTGCCAGCAGCTTAGTGAGGCTAGCGGGCACAGATACGCAGTATTTT. Translated, it gives CASSLVRLAGTDTQYF.

The table lists this clone with a count of one. The chain has TRBV7-2 and TRBJ2-5; D might be TRBD2 (6 bases). The CDR3 length is 15 residues. The V and J ends lost 5 bases and 5 bases respectively, with 18 bases between them. Looked up from germline, CDR1 is SGHTA and CDR2 is FQGNSA. The CDR3, as DNA: TGTGCCAGCAGCAGATCGGGACTCTCCACCGAGACCCAGTACTTC. This encodes CASSRSGLSTETQYF.

This chain connects TRBV9 to TRBJ2-2; 9 bases agree with TRBD2. Trimming cost V 3 bases and J 1 base; bases outside gene matches: 4. Per the germline V gene, CDR1 is SGDLS and CDR2 is YYNGEE. The CDR3 has 16 amino acids. CDR3 region: CASSARLAVNTGELFF. The DNA for the CDR3 is TGTGCCAGCAGCGCCCGACTAGCGGTGAACACCGGGGAGCTGTTTTTT.

This clone was counted once. This sequence joins TRBV4-3 and TRBJ2-6; no definite D call. The CDR3 extends over 14 amino acids. With 4 bases removed from V and 0 bases from J, the gap between germline ends came to 4 bases. Germline CDR1 and CDR2: LGHNA and YSLEER. The CDR3, as DNA: TGCGCCAGCAGCCGTAACTCTGGGGCCAACGTCCTGACTTTC. Amino acid sequence: CASSRNSGANVLTF.

The chain recombines TRBV25-1 with TRBJ1-6; tentatively, D is TRBD1 (5 bases). Germline CDR1 and CDR2: MGHDK and SYGVNS. Trimming shortened V by 1 base and J by 9 bases, and 13 bases separated the two germline ends. The CDR3 runs to 15 residues. The CDR3 DNA is TGTGCCAGCAGTGAATTTAGGGGAACAGGTTCACCCCTCCACTTT. It translates to CASSEFRGTGSPLHF.

This clone was detected only once. The CDR3 bases are TGTGCCAGCAGCCAAGTCAGGGGTGGCTACACCTTC. Encoded protein: CASSQVRGGYTF. The V gene is TRBV3-1 (or the pseudogene TRBV3-2), the J gene TRBJ1-2; D is perhaps TRBD1 (6 bases). This CDR3 has 12 residues. Germline assignment: CDR1 LGHDT and CDR2 YNNKEL (reference sequence). The V and J ends lost 1 base and 7 bases respectively, with 7 bases between them.

DNA for the CDR3: TGTGCCAGCAGCTTATTGAGGGACCCCAAGCGGGAGCTGTTTTTT. Translation gives CASSLLRDPKRELFF. The V and J genes are TRBV11-2 and TRBJ2-2; D possibly uses TRBD1 or TRBD2 (5 bases each). V lost 2 bases to trimming and J lost 9 bases, with 16 bases between them. CDR1 and CDR2 (germline): SGHAT, FQNNGV. The CDR3 extends over 15 amino acids. The entire variable domain, with the rest obtained from reference TRBV11-2 and TRBJ2-2, is as follows: EAGVAQSPRYKIIEKRQSVAFWCNPISGHATLYWYQQILGQGPKLLIQFQNNGVVDDSQLPKDRFSAERLKGVDSTLKIQPAKLEDSAVYLCASSLLRDPKRELFFGEGSRLTVL.

J is TRBJ2-7 and V is TRBV6-1; D not certain. Trimming took 1 base from V and 0 from J, leaving 7 bases between them. The length of the CDR3 is 14 residues. The germline CDR1 and CDR2 sequences are MNHNS and SASEGT. The CDR3, as DNA: TGTGCCAGCAGTGAAGAAGTCGTCTCCTACGAGCAGTACTTC. This codes for CASSEEVVSYEQYF.

This clone has a single count. V usage is TRBV3-1 (or the pseudogene TRBV3-2) and J usage is TRBJ2-7; D not certain. The CDR3 totals 11 residues. The V gene's germline CDR1 is LGHDT and CDR2 YNNKEL (reference sequence). V lost 3 bases, J lost 5 bases, and 5 bases lay in between. The CDR3 nucleotides are TGTGCCAGCAGCCAGAGTGACGAGCAGTACTTC. Residues: CASSQSDEQYF.

CDR3 sequence (DNA): TGTGCCAGCGGGACGGGCGGGAGGTCGAACACCGGGGAGCTGTTTTTT. It translates to CASGTGGRSNTGELFF. This chain links TRBV25-1 with TRBJ2-2; 8 bases are a match to TRBD2. V lost 8 bases to trimming and J lost 0 bases; unmatched junction nucleotides: 8. The CDR3 totals 16 residues. Germline V CDR1 and CDR2: MGHDK, SYGVNS.

The chain recombines TRBV15 with TRBJ2-2; 10 bases are a match to TRBD1. The CDR3 runs 15 residues. The junction had 4 bases not matched to a gene; V was cut back by 3 bases and J by 6 bases. Germline values: CDR1 LNHNV, CDR2 YYDKDF (reference sequence). CDR3 sequence (DNA): TGTGCCACCAGCAGTAGAGACAGGGGGCCCGGGGAGCTGTTTTTT. Amino acid sequence: CATSSRDRGPGELFF.

The V call is TRBV7-6, the J call TRBJ2-1; D gene uncertain. The ends were cut back, 5 bases at V and 6 bases at J, with 14 bases in the middle. Germline CDR1 reads SGHVS; CDR2 reads FNYEAQ. The CDR3 totals 14 residues. The CDR3 sequence is CASSPTATPNEQFF. CDR3 in DNA: TGTGCCAGCAGCCCTACCGCCACTCCCAATGAGCAGTTCTTC.

This clone was recorded only once. The chain recombines TRBV11-2 with TRBJ1-1; TRBD1 aligns across 9 bases. This CDR3 is built from 16 residues. V lost 5 bases and J lost 1; bases outside the gene matches: 8. Germline CDR1 reads SGHAT; CDR2 reads FQNNGV. For the CDR3, the DNA is TGTGCCAGCAGCCAGACCCGACAGGGGGGGAACACTGAAGCTTTCTTT. Its translation is CASSQTRQGGNTEAFF.

The V and J genes are TRBV5-1 and TRBJ1-6; 10 bases align to TRBD1. V lost 2 bases to trimming and J lost 7 bases; unmatched junction nucleotides: 3. Germline loops: CDR1 SGHRS, CDR2 YFSETQ. CDR3 size: 15 residues. Here the CDR3 reads CASSLRQGANSPLHF. The CDR3 bases are TGCGCCAGCAGCTTACGACAGGGGGCAAATTCACCCCTCCACTTT.

This clone was observed once. The chain couples TRBV19 to TRBJ1-5; D is perhaps TRBD1 (5 bases). The CDR3 runs to 15 residues. Trimming removed 7 bases from V and 5 bases from J, with 18 bases in between. Germline-derived CDR1 and CDR2 are LNHDA and SQIVND (reference sequence). This CDR3 reads CASKAGSGWDQPQHF. The DNA of the CDR3 is TGTGCCAGTAAAGCAGGGTCAGGTTGGGATCAGCCCCAGCATTTT.

The chain joins TRBV7-3 to TRBJ2-7; 14 positions match TRBD2. Trimming at V came to 2 bases and at J to 6 bases, leaving 0 bases not matched to a gene. CDR3 length: 14 amino acids. The germline V gene encodes CDR1 SGHTA and CDR2 FQGTGA. CDR3 region: CASSLGTSGSEQYF. Here the CDR3 DNA reads TGTGCCAGCAGCTTAGGGACTAGCGGGAGCGAGCAGTACTTC.

This chain joins TRBV3-1 (or the pseudogene TRBV3-2) and TRBJ2-2; 9 positions match TRBD2. Germline V gene data show CDR1 as LGHDT and CDR2 as YNNKEL (reference sequence). V dropped 2 bases and J dropped 6; count of bases not matched to a gene: 4. The CDR3 sequence is 15 residues long. CDR3 in amino acids: CASSQQLAGAGELFF. Here the CDR3 DNA reads TGTGCCAGCAGCCAACAATTAGCGGGGGCCGGGGAGCTGTTTTTT.

This clone was counted only a few times. The J gene is TRBJ1-6, the V gene TRBV4-1; D gene ambiguous. The V end lost 0 bases, the J end lost 8 bases, and 11 bases lay between the germline ends. Germline V gives CDR1 MGHRA, CDR2 YSYEKL. The CDR3 totals 15 residues. The CDR3 DNA sequence: TGCGCCAGCAGCCAAGACGGTTTCGGGGATTCACCCCTCCACTTT. This encodes CASSQDGFGDSPLHF.

This chain joins TRBV27 and TRBJ2-6; TRBD1 matches at 12 bases. V dropped 3 bases and J dropped 4; count of bases not matched to a gene: 13. The CDR3 is made up of 20 amino acids. Germline lookup yields CDR1 MNHEY and CDR2 SMNVEV (reference sequence). The CDR3 coding sequence is TGTGCCAGCAGTTTCATGTCACCCGGGACAGGGGGCACCGGGGCCAACGTCCTGACTTTC. This sequence encodes CASSFMSPGTGGTGANVLTF.

The rearrangement uses TRBV7-2 and TRBJ2-3, with D hard to call. The germline V gene encodes CDR1 SGHTA and CDR2 FQGNSA. Trimming took off 2 bases at V and 1 base at J, with 16 bases between the two ends. The CDR3 length is 17 residues. CDR3 sequence: CASSLTPRAHGTDTQYF. In DNA form, the CDR3 reads TGTGCCAGCAGCTTAACCCCCCGAGCACACGGCACAGATACGCAGTATTTT. Drawing the rest from reference TRBV7-2 and TRBJ2-3, the complete variable domain is GAGVSQSPSNKVTEKGKDVELRCDPISGHTALYWYRQSLGQGLEFLIYFQGNSAPDKSGLPSDRFSAERTGGSVSTLTIQRTQQEDSAVYLCASSLTPRAHGTDTQYFGPGTRLTVL.